Listed here are 25 T cell receptor beta chains from one sample, sequenced in a study of control samples from healthy donors and cancer patients. TCRdb's table, derived via immunoSEQ multiplex PCR, lists solely in-frame clones and lacks some. The sample shows over 45,000 clones, approximately 90% of them seen only once. The sequenced material came from PBMCs. The source of these receptors is a man aged 40-49 years with colorectal cancer.

V usage is TRBV19 and J usage is TRBJ1-2; 7 nucleotides align to TRBD1. This CDR3 contains 15 residues. V shed 3 bases and J 4 bases; nucleotides not matched to a gene: 8. Per germline, CDR1 LNHDA and CDR2 SQIVND (reference sequence). CDR3 loop: CASSIGGGSPYGYTF. The CDR3 DNA reads TGTGCCAGTAGTATTGGAGGGGGCAGCCCCTATGGCTACACCTTC.

The V gene is TRBV3-1 (or the pseudogene TRBV3-2), the J gene TRBJ1-5; perhaps TRBD1 as D (5 bases). The germline V and J ends were trimmed by 0 bases and 6 bases, with 12 bases remaining between them. Germline V gene data show CDR1 as LGHDT and CDR2 as YNNKEL (reference sequence). The CDR3 consists of 15 residues. For the CDR3, the DNA is TGTGCCAGCAGCCAAGATGCGGGGACGGGTCAGCCCCAGCATTTT. This codes for CASSQDAGTGQPQHF.

This clone has a single count. The rearrangement uses TRBV28 and TRBJ1-2, with 7 bases identical to TRBD1. J gave up 2 bases and V 5 bases, and 20 bases lay outside the gene matches. This CDR3 has 19 residues. Germline V gene data show CDR1 as MDHEN and CDR2 as SYDVKM. CDR3 sequence: CASSQSQDREDWVNYGYTF. CDR3 nucleotides: TGTGCCAGCAGTCAGAGCCAAGACAGGGAAGATTGGGTAAACTATGGCTACACCTTC.

The V gene is TRBV28, the J gene TRBJ1-1; D ambiguous. The germline V gene has CDR1 MDHEN and CDR2 SYDVKM. The CDR3 spans 14 residues. Trimming left V 4 bases short and J 5 bases short, with 14 bases between. The CDR3 bases are TGTGCCAGCAGTTGGATGTCAGGAGGAACTGAAGCTTTCTTT. Its translation: CASSWMSGGTEAFF. The full variable domain, completed using reference TRBV28 and TRBJ1-1, is DVKVTQSSRYLVKRTGEKVFLECVQDMDHENMFWYRQDPGLGLRLIYFSYDVKMKEKGDIPEGYSVSREKKERFSLILESASTNQTSMYLCASSWMSGGTEAFFGQGTRLTVV.

The V gene is TRBV29-1, the J gene TRBJ2-7; 13 bases line up with TRBD2. CDR3 size: 18 residues. The germline CDR1 and CDR2 sequences are SQVTM and ANQGSEA. V was clipped by 6 bases and J by 10 bases; unmatched bases: 24. The CDR3 DNA reads as TGCAGCGTCGACCAAAGGGGGACAGGGGCGACTAGCGGGAGGATACAGTACTTC. Translation: CSVDQRGTGATSGRIQYF.

The chain couples TRBV7-2 to TRBJ2-7; the match to TRBD2 covers 10 bases. The CDR3 contains 17 residues. The junction had 8 bases not matched to a gene; V was cut back by 0 bases and J by 3 bases. From germline, CDR1 is SGHTA and CDR2 FQGNSA. The CDR3 region is CASSLAASGRIYYEQYF. DNA for the CDR3: TGTGCCAGCAGCTTAGCGGCTAGCGGGAGAATCTACTACGAGCAGTACTTC.

V and J are TRBV5-1 and TRBJ1-3, with TRBD1 as a possible D gene (5 bases). Germline V CDR1 and CDR2: SGHRS, YFSETQ. The CDR3 sequence is 15 residues long. V was clipped by 0 bases and J by 2 bases, with 9 bases between them. CDR3 sequence (DNA): TGCGCCAGCAGCTTGGCACGGGGCCCTGGAAACACCATATATTTT. Residues: CASSLARGPGNTIYF.

The CDR3 here is CAWGQGAGEQFF. As DNA, the CDR3 is TGTGCCTGGGGACAGGGGGCCGGTGAGCAGTTCTTC. V usage is TRBV30 and J usage is TRBJ2-1; 11 bases match TRBD1. The trim removed 5 bases at V and 9 bases at J, leaving 3 bases unmatched. The CDR3 has 12 amino acids. Germline V CDR1 and CDR2: GTSNPN, SVGIG (reference sequence).

This chain connects TRBV18 to TRBJ2-2; 10 nucleotides match TRBD1. V shed 4 bases, J shed 5 bases, and the junction held 4 bases outside the gene matches. The CDR3 is 15 residues long. The V gene's germline CDR1 is KGHSH and CDR2 LQKENI. CDR3 protein: CASSLPGQGTGELFF. CDR3 sequence (DNA): TGTGCCAGCTCACTACCGGGACAGGGGACCGGGGAGCTGTTTTTT.

The rearrangement uses TRBV27 and TRBJ1-1, with D uncertain. This CDR3 contains 13 residues. The V end was cut by 5 bases, the J end by 5 bases, with 12 bases between. CDR1 is MNHEY, CDR2 SMNVEV, per germline (reference sequence). The CDR3 protein is CASSTGWSTEAFF. The CDR3 DNA sequence: TGTGCCAGCAGTACGGGGTGGAGTACTGAAGCTTTCTTT.

V is TRBV7-9 and J is TRBJ2-1; 12 bases match TRBD2. The CDR3 length is 17 residues. The trim removed 5 bases at V and 0 bases at J, leaving 5 bases unmatched. CDR1 SEHNR and CDR2 FQNEAQ come from the germline V gene (reference sequence). This CDR3 is CASSPRTSGASYNEQFF. CDR3 DNA: TGTGCCAGCAGCCCCCGGACTAGCGGGGCCTCCTACAATGAGCAGTTCTTC.

This chain connects TRBV19 to TRBJ2-3; perhaps TRBD1 as D (6 bases). The CDR3 length is 15 residues. The V end lost 4 bases, the J end lost 2 bases, and 13 bases lay between the germline ends. The germline gives CDR1 LNHDA, CDR2 SQIVND (reference sequence). The chain's CDR3 is CASSRRTEITDTQYF. The CDR3 DNA sequence: TGTGCCAGTAGTAGACGGACAGAAATCACAGATACGCAGTATTTT.

The chain employs TRBV6-4 and TRBJ2-1; 9 bases are shared with TRBD2. The CDR3 extends over 15 amino acids. Trimming cost V 5 bases and J 3 bases; bases outside gene matches: 5. Per germline, CDR1 MRHNA and CDR2 SNTAGT. CDR3 amino acids: CASSSLAGVYNEQFF. For the CDR3, the DNA is TGTGCCAGCAGTTCATTAGCGGGAGTCTACAATGAGCAGTTCTTC.

This sequence joins TRBV10-3 and TRBJ1-3; no firm D call. Germline CDR1 is ENHRY and CDR2 is SYGVKD. The CDR3 covers 14 residues. V was shortened by 6 bases and J by 0 bases, with 9 bases between the two germline ends. The CDR3 DNA reads as TGTGCCATCAGGAGCTCCAACTCTGGAAACACCATATATTTT. This gives the protein CAIRSSNSGNTIYF.

This rearrangement joins TRBV10-3 to TRBJ1-1; D not resolved. In germline, CDR1 is ENHRY, CDR2 SYGVKD. The CDR3 contains 13 residues. Trimming stripped 5 bases from V and 6 bases from J, with 13 bases between. CDR3 amino acids: CAISPSGLPEAFF. In DNA, the CDR3 is TGTGCCATCAGTCCGTCGGGGTTACCTGAAGCTTTCTTT.

The genes are TRBV4-3 and TRBJ2-1; no clear D gene. This CDR3 spans 15 amino acids. Germline V gene lookup returns CDR1 LGHNA and CDR2 YSLEER. V shed 2 bases and J shed 5 bases, with 13 bases lying between them. CDR3 sequence: CASSQRPRTNNEQFF. CDR3 nucleotide sequence: TGCGCCAGCAGCCAACGCCCCAGGACGAACAATGAGCAGTTCTTC.

The chain joins TRBV10-1 to TRBJ2-4; D is possibly TRBD1 (6 bases). Germline V CDR1 and CDR2: WNHNN, SYGVQD (reference sequence). The V end was cut by 4 bases, the J end by 7 bases, with 11 bases between. The CDR3 is 13 residues long. The CDR3 protein is CASSGTGTNIQYF. The CDR3 bases are TGCGCCAGCAGTGGAACAGGGACGAACATTCAGTACTTC.

V usage is TRBV6-5 and J usage is TRBJ2-7; 12 bases are shared with TRBD2. The CDR3 loop spans 15 amino acids. The ends lost 6 bases at V and 4 bases at J; junction bases unmatched: 7. CDR1 and CDR2 (germline): MNHEY, SVGAGI. The CDR3 here is CASRKPTSGGYEQYF. Written as DNA, the CDR3 is TGTGCCAGCAGAAAACCCACTAGCGGGGGGTACGAGCAGTACTTC.

The rearrangement links TRBV30 to TRBJ1-1; D ambiguous. Germline V gene sequence: CDR1 GTSNPN, CDR2 SVGIG (reference sequence). V dropped 3 bases and J dropped 3 bases, with 11 bases sitting between them. The CDR3 is 13 residues long. CDR3 protein: CAWSFADDTEAFF. CDR3 nucleotides: TGTGCCTGGAGCTTTGCAGATGACACTGAAGCTTTCTTT.

This clone has a single count. CDR3 in amino acids: CASSSYSLEGELFF. CDR3 nucleotide sequence: TGTGCCAGCAGCTCCTACAGCCTTGAGGGGGAGCTGTTTTTT. This rearrangement joins TRBV11-2 to TRBJ2-2; the D is unclear. The V gene lost 4 bases and the J gene lost 8 bases, with 14 bases spanning the gap. Looked up from germline, CDR1 is SGHAT and CDR2 is FQNNGV. The CDR3 has 14 residues.

The sample holds a few counts of this clone. V usage is TRBV30 and J usage is TRBJ1-1, with D maybe TRBD1 (6 bases). There are 13 residues in the CDR3. Trimming cost V 4 bases and J 1 base, with 10 bases left between them. Germline values: CDR1 GTSNPN, CDR2 SVGIG (reference sequence). DNA for the CDR3: TGTGCCTGGAAGGGGGTGGCGAACACTGAAGCTTTCTTT. This sequence encodes CAWKGVANTEAFF. Full variable domain (remainder filled in from reference TRBV30 and TRBJ1-1): SQTIHQWPATLVQPVGSPLSLECTVEGTSNPNLYWYRQAAGRGLQLLFYSVGIGQISSEVPQNLSASRPQDRQFILSSKKLLLSDSGFYLCAWKGVANTEAFFGQGTRLTVV.

The chain carries TRBV5-4 and TRBJ2-5; 9 bases line up with TRBD1. Germline-derived CDR1 and CDR2 are SGHNT and YYREEE (reference sequence). This CDR3 contains 15 residues. The ends lost 4 bases at V and 5 bases at J; junction bases unmatched: 9. CDR3 DNA sequence: TGTGCCAGCAGCCCCCCGACAGGGGGACGGGAGACCCAGTACTTC. This encodes CASSPPTGGRETQYF.

This rearrangement joins TRBV24-1 to TRBJ2-1, with 9 bases matching TRBD2. The CDR3 has 20 amino acids. The germline V gene has CDR1 KGHDR and CDR2 SFDVKD. V was clipped by 3 bases and J by 0 bases; unmatched bases: 14. This CDR3 reads CATSDPISLAGEDSYNEQFF. The CDR3 coding sequence is TGTGCCACCAGTGATCCAATCTCTTTAGCGGGAGAGGACTCCTACAATGAGCAGTTCTTC.

The chain couples TRBV13 to TRBJ2-7; 8 bases are a match to TRBD2. Germline V gene data show CDR1 as PRHDT and CDR2 as FYEKMQ (reference sequence). With 5 bases clipped from V and 3 bases from J, the junction kept 6 bases outside the gene matches. The length of the CDR3 is 14 residues. The CDR3 spells CASSTYSGNYEQYF. The CDR3 bases are TGTGCCAGCAGCACGTATAGCGGGAACTACGAGCAGTACTTC. Together with reference TRBV13 and TRBJ2-7, the CDR3 gives the full variable domain: AAGVIQSPRHLIKEKRETATLKCYPIPRHDTVYWYQQGPGQDPQFLISFYEKMQSDKGSIPDRFSAQQFSDYHSELNMSSLELGDSALYFCASSTYSGNYEQYFGPGTRLTVT.

The V call is TRBV5-1, the J call TRBJ2-2; D uncertain. V shed 4 bases and J shed 0 bases, with 13 bases lying between them. Germline V gives CDR1 SGHRS, CDR2 YFSETQ. The CDR3 is made up of 16 amino acids. The CDR3 nucleotides read TGCGCCAGCAGCCCCTCTCTTCGGGCGAACACCGGGGAGCTGTTTTTT. Encoded protein: CASSPSLRANTGELFF.